These 2 T cell receptor beta chains came from one sample sequenced in a study of vaccination and CD4 T cells after COVID-19. Described treatment: approximately 11-day PBMC culture with coronavirus spike peptide pools or control peptides (ViraFEST assay). The Oncomine TCR Beta short-read assay was applied to DNA of cultured CD4+ T cells. TCRdb re-called the PCR reads through MiXCR, storing one row per CDR3 protein. Among approximately 19,000 distinct CDR3 sequences listed, just over 60% were seen once. Their specific antigens are unknown. Sequenced material: CD4+ T cells from blood, cultured in vitro. These receptors were taken from a human donor who had recovered from COVID-19.

The chain links TRBV20-1 to TRBJ1-2; D perhaps matches TRBD1 (6 bases). Germline CDR1 is DFQATT and CDR2 is SNEGSKA (reference sequence). The CDR3 runs to 13 residues. V lost 3 bases and J 8 bases, leaving 16 bases between the germline ends. The CDR3 nucleotides read TGCAGTGCTAGCAAACAGGGAATTGCAGGCTACACCTTC. Translation: CSASKQGIAGYTF.

By share, this clonotype counts as large. The J gene is TRBJ1-1, the V gene TRBV10-2; D gene unclear. The CDR3 runs 14 residues. The V gene's germline CDR1 is WSHSY and CDR2 SAAADI. Trimming shortened V by 3 bases and J by 4 bases, and 12 bases separated the two germline ends. CDR3 in amino acids: CASSDEGGRTEAFF. In nucleotides, the CDR3 is TGCGCCAGCAGTGACGAGGGAGGGCGCACTGAAGCTTTCTTT.